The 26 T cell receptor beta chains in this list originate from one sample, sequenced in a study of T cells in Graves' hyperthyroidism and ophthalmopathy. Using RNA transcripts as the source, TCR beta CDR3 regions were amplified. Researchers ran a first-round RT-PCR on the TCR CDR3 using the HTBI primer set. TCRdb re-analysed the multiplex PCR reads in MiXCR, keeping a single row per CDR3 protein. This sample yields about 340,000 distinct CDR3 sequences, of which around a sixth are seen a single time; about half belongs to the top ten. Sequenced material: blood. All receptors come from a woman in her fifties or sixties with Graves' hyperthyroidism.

Here the CDR3 reads CASSYYPGRSYEQYV. In nucleotides, the CDR3 is TGTGCCAGCAGTTATTATCCCGGGAGGAGCTACGAGCAGTACGTC. V gene TRBV6-5 combines with J gene TRBJ2-7, with 7 bases lining up with TRBD2. Germline lookup yields CDR1 MNHEY and CDR2 SVGAGI. V shed 3 bases and J 3 bases; nucleotides not matched to a gene: 8. The CDR3 runs to 15 residues.

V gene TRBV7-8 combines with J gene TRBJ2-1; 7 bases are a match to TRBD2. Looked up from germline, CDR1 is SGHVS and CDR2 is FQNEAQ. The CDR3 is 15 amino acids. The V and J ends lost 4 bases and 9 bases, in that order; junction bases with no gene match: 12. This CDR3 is CASSSLAGRAFEQFF. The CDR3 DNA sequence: TGTGCCAGCAGCTCCCTAGCAGGGAGGGCCTTTGAGCAGTTCTTC.

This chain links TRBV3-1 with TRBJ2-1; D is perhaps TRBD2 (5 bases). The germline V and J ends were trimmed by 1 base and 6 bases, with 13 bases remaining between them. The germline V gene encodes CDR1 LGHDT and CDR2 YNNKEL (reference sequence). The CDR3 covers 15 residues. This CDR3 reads CASSQARGPGNEQFF. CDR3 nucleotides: TGTGCCAGCAGCCAAGCCAGAGGGCCGGGCAATGAGCAGTTCTTC.

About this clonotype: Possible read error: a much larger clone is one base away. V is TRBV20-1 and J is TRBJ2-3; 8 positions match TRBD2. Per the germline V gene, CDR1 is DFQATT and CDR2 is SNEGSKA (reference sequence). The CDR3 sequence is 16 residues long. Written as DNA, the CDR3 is TGCAGTGCCTTCGGACGGACCGCGGGGGGCACAGATACGCGGTATTTT. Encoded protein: CSAFGRTAGGTDTRYF.

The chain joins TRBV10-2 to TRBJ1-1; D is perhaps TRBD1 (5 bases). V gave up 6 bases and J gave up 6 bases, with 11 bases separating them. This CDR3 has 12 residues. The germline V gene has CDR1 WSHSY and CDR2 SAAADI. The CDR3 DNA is TGCGCCAGCAGGGTAGGACACGCTGAAGCTTTCTTT. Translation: CASRVGHAEAFF.

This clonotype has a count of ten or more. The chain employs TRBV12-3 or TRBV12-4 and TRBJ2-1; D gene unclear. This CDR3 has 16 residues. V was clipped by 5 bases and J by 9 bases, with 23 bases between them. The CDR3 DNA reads TGTGCCAGCAGTCCCCCCGGCATAGCCGCTTTAGGTGAGCAGTTCTTC. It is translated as CASSPPGIAALGEQFF.

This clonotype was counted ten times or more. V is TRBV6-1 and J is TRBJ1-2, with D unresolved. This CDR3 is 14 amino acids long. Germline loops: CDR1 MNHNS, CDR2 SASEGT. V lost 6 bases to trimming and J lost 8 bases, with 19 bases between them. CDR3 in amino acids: CASRTAWENRGYTF. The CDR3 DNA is TGTGCCAGCAGGACGGCCTGGGAGAATCGGGGCTACACCTTC.

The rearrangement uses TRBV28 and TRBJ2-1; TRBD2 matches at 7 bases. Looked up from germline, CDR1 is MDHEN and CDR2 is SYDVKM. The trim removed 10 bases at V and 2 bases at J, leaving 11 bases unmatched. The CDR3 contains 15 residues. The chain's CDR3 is CATGGRGETYNEQFF. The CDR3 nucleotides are TGTGCCACCGGGGGGAGGGGTGAAACCTACAATGAGCAGTTCTTC.

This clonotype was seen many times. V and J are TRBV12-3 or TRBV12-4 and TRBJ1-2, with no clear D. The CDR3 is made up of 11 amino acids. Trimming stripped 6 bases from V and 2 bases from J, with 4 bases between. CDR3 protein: CASSLNYGYTF. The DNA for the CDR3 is TGTGCCAGCAGCTTAAACTATGGCTACACCTTC.

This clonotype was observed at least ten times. The CDR3 is CSVDGLAGPPPTDTQYF. The CDR3 bases are TGCAGCGTTGACGGACTAGCGGGCCCCCCCCCCACAGATACGCAGTATTTT. The chain joins TRBV29-1 to TRBJ2-3; 11 bases are a match to TRBD2. The CDR3 contains 17 residues. V dropped 3 bases and J dropped 2; count of bases not matched to a gene: 10. Germline loops: CDR1 SQVTM, CDR2 ANQGSEA.

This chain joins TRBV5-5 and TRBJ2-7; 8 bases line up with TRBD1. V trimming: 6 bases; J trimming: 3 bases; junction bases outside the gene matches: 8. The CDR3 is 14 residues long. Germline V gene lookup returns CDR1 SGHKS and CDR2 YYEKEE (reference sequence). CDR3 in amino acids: CASTYDRGNYEQYV. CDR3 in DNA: TGTGCCAGCACCTATGACAGGGGAAACTACGAGCAGTACGTC.

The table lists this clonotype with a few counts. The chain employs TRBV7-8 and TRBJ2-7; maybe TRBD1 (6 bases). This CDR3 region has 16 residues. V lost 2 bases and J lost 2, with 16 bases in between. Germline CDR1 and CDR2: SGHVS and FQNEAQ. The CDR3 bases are TGTGCCAGCAGCTTAACAATGGGGGCCCTGCCCTACGAGCAGTACTTC. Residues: CASSLTMGALPYEQYF.

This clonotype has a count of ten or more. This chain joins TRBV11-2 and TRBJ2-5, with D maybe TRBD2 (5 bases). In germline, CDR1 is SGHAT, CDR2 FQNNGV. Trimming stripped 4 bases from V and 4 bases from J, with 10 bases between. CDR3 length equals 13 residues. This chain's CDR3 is CASSWEHAETQYF. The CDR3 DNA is TGTGCCAGCAGCTGGGAGCATGCAGAGACCCAGTACTTC.

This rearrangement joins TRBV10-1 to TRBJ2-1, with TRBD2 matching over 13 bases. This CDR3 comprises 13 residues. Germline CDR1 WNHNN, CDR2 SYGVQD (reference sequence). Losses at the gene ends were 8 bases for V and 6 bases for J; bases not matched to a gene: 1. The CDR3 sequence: CASGTSGTNEQFF. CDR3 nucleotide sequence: TGCGCCAGCGGGACTAGCGGGACCAATGAGCAGTTCTTC.

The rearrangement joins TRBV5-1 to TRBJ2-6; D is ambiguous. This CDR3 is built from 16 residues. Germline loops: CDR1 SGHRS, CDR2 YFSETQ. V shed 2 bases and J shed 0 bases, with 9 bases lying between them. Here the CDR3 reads CASSLNVGSGANVLTF. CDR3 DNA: TGCGCCAGCAGCTTAAACGTAGGCTCTGGGGCCAACGTCCTGACTTTC.

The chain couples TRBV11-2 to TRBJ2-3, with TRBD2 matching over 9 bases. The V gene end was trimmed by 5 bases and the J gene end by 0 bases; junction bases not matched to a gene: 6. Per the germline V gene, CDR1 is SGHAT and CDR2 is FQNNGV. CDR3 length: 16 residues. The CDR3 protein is CASSTGTSRSTDTQYF. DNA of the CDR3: TGTGCCAGCAGCACCGGGACTAGCAGAAGCACAGATACGCAGTATTTT.

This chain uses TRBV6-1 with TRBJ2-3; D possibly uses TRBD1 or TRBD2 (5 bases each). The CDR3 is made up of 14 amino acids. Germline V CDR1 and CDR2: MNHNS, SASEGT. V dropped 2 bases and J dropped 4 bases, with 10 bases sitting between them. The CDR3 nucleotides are TGTGCCAGCAGTGAATTCCAGGGAGCAGATACGCAGTATTTT. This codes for CASSEFQGADTQYF.

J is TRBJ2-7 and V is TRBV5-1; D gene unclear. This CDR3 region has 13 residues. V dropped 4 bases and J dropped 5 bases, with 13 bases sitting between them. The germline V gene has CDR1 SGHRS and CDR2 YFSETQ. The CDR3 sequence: CASSTGPFDEQYV. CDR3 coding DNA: TGCGCCAGCAGCACCGGGCCTTTCGACGAGCAGTACGTC.

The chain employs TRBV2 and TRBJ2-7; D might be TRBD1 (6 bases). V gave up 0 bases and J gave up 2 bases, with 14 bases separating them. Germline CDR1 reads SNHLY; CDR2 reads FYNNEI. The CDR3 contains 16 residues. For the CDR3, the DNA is TGTGCCAGCAGTGAAGCGGGAGAACAGGGCACCTACGAGCAGTACTTC. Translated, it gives CASSEAGEQGTYEQYF.

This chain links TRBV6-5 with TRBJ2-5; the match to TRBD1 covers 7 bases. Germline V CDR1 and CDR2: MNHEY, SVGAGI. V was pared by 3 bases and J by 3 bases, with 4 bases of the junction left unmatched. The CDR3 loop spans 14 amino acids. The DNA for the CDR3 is TGTGCCAGCAGTTATCAACAGGGGAAAGAGACCCAGTACTTC. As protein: CASSYQQGKETQYF.

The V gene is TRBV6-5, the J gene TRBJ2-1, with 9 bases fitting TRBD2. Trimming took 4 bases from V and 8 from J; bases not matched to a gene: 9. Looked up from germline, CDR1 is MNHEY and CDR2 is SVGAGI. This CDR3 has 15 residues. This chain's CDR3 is CASSSTGTSYHEQFF. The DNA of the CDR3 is TGTGCCAGCAGTTCCACCGGGACTAGCTATCATGAGCAGTTCTTC.

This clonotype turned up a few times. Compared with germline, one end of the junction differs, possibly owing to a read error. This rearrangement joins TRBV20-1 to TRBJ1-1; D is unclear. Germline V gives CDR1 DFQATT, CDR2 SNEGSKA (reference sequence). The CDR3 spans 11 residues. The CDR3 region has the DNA TGCAGTGCTCGAGAGAACACTGAAGCTTCCTTT. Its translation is CSARENTEASF.

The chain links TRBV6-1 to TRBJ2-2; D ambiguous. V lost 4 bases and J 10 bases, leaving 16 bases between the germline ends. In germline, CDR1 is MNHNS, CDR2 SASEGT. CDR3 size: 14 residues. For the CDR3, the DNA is TGTGCCAGCAGTGTTCAACTAAGGGTGGTGGAGCTGTTTTTT. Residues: CASSVQLRVVELFF.

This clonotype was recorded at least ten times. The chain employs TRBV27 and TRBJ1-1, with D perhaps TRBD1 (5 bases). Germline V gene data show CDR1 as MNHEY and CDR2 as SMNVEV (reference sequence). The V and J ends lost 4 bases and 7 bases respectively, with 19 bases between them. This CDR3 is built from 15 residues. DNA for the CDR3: TGTGCCAGCAGTTCCGTCGACAGCCGGGCCCGTGAAGCTTTCTTT. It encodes CASSSVDSRAREAFF.

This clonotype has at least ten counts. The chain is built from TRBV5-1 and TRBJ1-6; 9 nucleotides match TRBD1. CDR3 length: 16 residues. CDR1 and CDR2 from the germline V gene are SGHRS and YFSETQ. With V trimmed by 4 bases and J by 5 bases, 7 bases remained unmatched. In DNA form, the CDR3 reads TGCGCCAGCAGCATACAGGGGGCTGTGGATAATTCACCCCTCCACTTT. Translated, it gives CASSIQGAVDNSPLHF.

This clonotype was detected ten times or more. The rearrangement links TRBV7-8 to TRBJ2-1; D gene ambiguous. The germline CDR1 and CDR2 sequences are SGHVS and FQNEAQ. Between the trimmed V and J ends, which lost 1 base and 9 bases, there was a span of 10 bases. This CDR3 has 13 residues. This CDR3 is CASSLGLEGEQFF. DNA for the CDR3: TGTGCCAGCAGCTTAGGCCTAGAAGGTGAGCAGTTCTTC. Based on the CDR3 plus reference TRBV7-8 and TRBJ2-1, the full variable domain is GAGVSQSPRYKVAKRGQDVALRCDPISGHVSLFWYQQALGQGPEFLTYFQNEAQLDKSGLPSDRFFAERPEGSVSTLKIQRTQQEDSAVYLCASSLGLEGEQFFGPGTRLTVL.